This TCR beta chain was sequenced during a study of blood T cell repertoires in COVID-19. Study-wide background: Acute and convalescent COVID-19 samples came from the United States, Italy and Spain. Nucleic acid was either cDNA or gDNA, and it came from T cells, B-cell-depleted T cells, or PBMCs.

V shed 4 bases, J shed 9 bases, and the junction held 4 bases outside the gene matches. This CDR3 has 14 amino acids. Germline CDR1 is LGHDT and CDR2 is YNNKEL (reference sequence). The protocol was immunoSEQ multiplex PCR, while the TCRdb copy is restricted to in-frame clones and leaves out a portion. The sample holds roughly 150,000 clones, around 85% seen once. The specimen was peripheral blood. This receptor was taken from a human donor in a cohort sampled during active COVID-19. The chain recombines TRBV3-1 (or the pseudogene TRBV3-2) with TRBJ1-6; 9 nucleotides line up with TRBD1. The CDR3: CASSLRDRVSPLHF. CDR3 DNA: TGTGCCAGCAGCCTTCGGGACAGGGTTTCACCCCTCCACTTT.